What follows are 2 T cell receptor beta chains derived from one specimen sequenced in a study of blood T cell repertoires in COVID-19. TCRdb keeps only in-frame clones here, not all; method: immunoSEQ multiplex PCR. Among a few hundred thousand clones listed, 80% to 95% were seen once. The material sequenced was PBMCs or T cells enriched from blood (not recorded which). Receptors were obtained from a woman aged 25 to 39 who had recovered from COVID-19.

The chain uses TRBV28 and TRBJ2-2; 7 positions match TRBD1. J was trimmed by 5 bases and V by 6 bases; bases with no gene match: 6. This CDR3 region has 14 residues. The germline V gene has CDR1 MDHEN and CDR2 SYDVKM. Here the CDR3 reads CASRATGLTGELFF. CDR3 in DNA: TGTGCCAGCAGAGCGACAGGGTTGACCGGGGAGCTGTTTTTT.

The gene calls are TRBV9 and TRBJ1-6; possibly TRBD1 for D (6 bases). In germline, CDR1 is SGDLS, CDR2 YYNGEE. This CDR3 has 14 residues. The germline V and J ends were trimmed by 3 bases and 5 bases, with 9 bases remaining between them. In DNA, the CDR3 is TGTGCCAGCAGCGCGGGACAACATAATTCACCCCTCCACTTT. This translates into CASSAGQHNSPLHF.